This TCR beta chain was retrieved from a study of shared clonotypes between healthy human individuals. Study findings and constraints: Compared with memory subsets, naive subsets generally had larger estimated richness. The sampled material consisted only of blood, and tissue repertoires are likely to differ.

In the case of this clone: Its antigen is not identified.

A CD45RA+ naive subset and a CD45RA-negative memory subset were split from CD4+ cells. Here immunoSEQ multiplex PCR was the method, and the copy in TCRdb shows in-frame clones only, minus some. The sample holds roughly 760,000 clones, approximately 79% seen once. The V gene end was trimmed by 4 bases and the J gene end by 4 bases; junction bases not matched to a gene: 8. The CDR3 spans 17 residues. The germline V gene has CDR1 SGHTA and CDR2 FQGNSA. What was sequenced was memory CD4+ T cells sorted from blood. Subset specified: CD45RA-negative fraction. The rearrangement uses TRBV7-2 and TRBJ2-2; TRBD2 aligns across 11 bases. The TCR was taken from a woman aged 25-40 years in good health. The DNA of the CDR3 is TGTGCCAGCAGCTCACGAATAGCGGGAGGGGTCACCGGGGAGCTGTTTTTT. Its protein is CASSSRIAGGVTGELFF.